These 3 T cell receptor beta chains were all obtained from the same sample, sequenced in a study of CD8+CD57+ T cells in acquired aplastic anemia. Individuals selected for sequencing had exhibited CD8+CD57+ cell expansion on flow cytometry. Using genomic DNA as the template, TCR beta VDJ and CDR3 profiling was carried out. TCRdb used MiXCR to reprocess the reads, holding one entry per CDR3 protein. This table holds 250,000 to 350,000 distinct CDR3 sequences, roughly 61% found once. Sequencing was performed on sorted CD4+, CD8+, or CD8+CD57+ T cells (not recorded which) from PBMCs. These receptors all stem from a human donor with aplastic anemia.

The chain has TRBV5-1 and TRBJ1-2; D is unclear. There are 13 residues in the CDR3. The ends were cut back, 1 base at V and 8 bases at J, with 12 bases in the middle. Germline CDR1 SGHRS, CDR2 YFSETQ. CDR3 sequence reads: CASSLMIEEGYTF. The CDR3 coding sequence is TGCGCCAGCAGCTTGATGATAGAGGAAGGCTACACCTTC.

CDR3 region: CSASAGVETQYF. CDR3 DNA sequence: TGCAGTGCTAGCGCAGGGGTTGAGACCCAGTACTTC. V usage is TRBV20-1 and J usage is TRBJ2-5, with D perhaps TRBD1 (6 bases). Germline assignment: CDR1 DFQATT and CDR2 SNEGSKA (reference sequence). This CDR3 comprises 12 residues. V dropped 3 bases and J dropped 5 bases, with 10 bases sitting between them.

Remarks on this clonotype: The junction departs from the called germline gene at one end, perhaps through a read error. The CDR3 spells CASSLAGGASTDTQYF. The CDR3 DNA reads as TGCGCCAGCAGCTTGGCGGGAGGGGCTAGCACAGATACGCAATATTTT. The chain links TRBV5-1 to TRBJ2-3; 8 bases fit TRBD2. This CDR3 is 16 amino acids long. Germline CDR1 and CDR2: SGHRS and YFSETQ.